The 8 T cell receptor beta chains below come from one sample, sequenced in a study of blood T cell repertoires in COVID-19. TCRdb keeps only in-frame clones here, not all; method: immunoSEQ multiplex PCR. This sample yields roughly 70,000 clones, of which about four fifths are seen a single time; about 15% belongs to the top ten. Sequenced input: peripheral blood. The source of these receptors is a man in his 60s with COVID-19, enrolled during active disease.

This clone was seen only a few times. The chain combines TRBV4-1 with TRBJ1-5, with D unclear. Germline V gene sequence: CDR1 MGHRA, CDR2 YSYEKL. CDR3 length: 16 amino acids. V lost 3 bases to trimming and J lost 3 bases, with 15 bases between them. DNA of the CDR3: TGCGCCAGCAGCCAGCCCTCTCTACAGTTCAATCAGCCCCAGCATTTT. The encoded protein is CASSQPSLQFNQPQHF.

The V gene is TRBV5-1, the J gene TRBJ2-5; tentatively, D is TRBD1 (6 bases). The CDR3 length is 14 residues. Per germline, CDR1 SGHRS and CDR2 YFSETQ. The V gene lost 4 bases and the J gene lost 5 bases, with 15 bases spanning the gap. Here the CDR3 DNA reads TGCGCCAGCAGCCGAGACAGGACTGAGGAGACCCAGTACTTC. Its translation is CASSRDRTEETQYF. Combining the CDR3 with reference TRBV5-1 and TRBJ2-5 gives the whole variable domain KAGVTQTPRYLIKTRGQQVTLSCSPISGHRSVSWYQQTPGQGLQFLFEYFSETQRNKGNFPGRFSGRQFSNSRSEMNVSTLELGDSALYLCASSRDRTEETQYFGPGTRLLVL.

The genes are TRBV23-1 and TRBJ2-7; 16 bases are shared with TRBD2. TRBV23-1 is reported as an ORF; its role is uncertain. V shed 0 bases and J 9 bases; nucleotides not matched to a gene: 17. The CDR3 is 20 amino acids. The chain's CDR3 is CASSQSNRPGWGLAGGWQYF. CDR3 nucleotide sequence: TGCGCCAGCAGTCAATCGAATAGGCCAGGCTGGGGACTAGCGGGGGGGTGGCAGTACTTC.

This clone was seen a few times. The V gene is TRBV5-6, the J gene TRBJ1-2; D not resolved. Between the trimmed V and J ends, which lost 5 bases and 5 bases, there was a span of 19 bases. CDR1 is SGHDT and CDR2 is YYEEEE in the germline V gene. The CDR3 is 15 residues long. CDR3 nucleotides: TGTGCCAGCAGGCCCCGAACCGGGGATGAGTATGGCTACACCTTC. Encoded protein: CASRPRTGDEYGYTF.

V and J are TRBV5-1 and TRBJ2-3; unclear D gene. Germline-derived CDR1 and CDR2 are SGHRS and YFSETQ. The CDR3 sequence is 13 residues long. Trimming took off 1 base at V and 4 bases at J, with 7 bases between the two ends. CDR3 sequence: CASSLNSADTQYF. CDR3 sequence (DNA): TGCGCCAGCAGCTTGAACAGTGCAGATACGCAGTATTTT.

This clone appeared a few times. The gene calls are TRBV19 and TRBJ1-1, with a possible D match to TRBD1 (6 bases). This CDR3 spans 15 amino acids. Germline V gives CDR1 LNHDA, CDR2 SQIVND (reference sequence). Trimming took 4 bases from V and 2 from J, leaving 14 bases between them. CDR3 nucleotide sequence: TGTGCCAGTAGTAACAGGGCCACGCCAAACACTGAAGCTTTCTTT. Amino acids: CASSNRATPNTEAFF.

V and J are TRBV18 and TRBJ2-7; a weak D match, TRBD2 (6 bases). The CDR3 sequence is 12 residues long. V was shortened by 5 bases and J by 6 bases, with 11 bases between the two germline ends. Germline lookup yields CDR1 KGHSH and CDR2 LQKENI. The CDR3 loop is CASSKEGSEQYF. The CDR3 DNA reads TGTGCCAGCTCAAAGGAGGGGAGCGAGCAGTACTTC. Supplemented by reference TRBV18 and TRBJ2-7, the full variable domain reads NAGVMQNPRHLVRRRGQEARLRCSPMKGHSHVYWYRQLPEEGLKFMVYLQKENIIDESGMPKERFSAEFPKEGPSILRIQQVVRGDSAAYFCASSKEGSEQYFGPGTRLTVT.

J is TRBJ1-1 and V is TRBV11-2; TRBD1 agrees at 8 bases. This CDR3 contains 16 residues. Germline V gives CDR1 SGHAT, CDR2 FQNNGV. The V gene end was trimmed by 5 bases and the J gene end by 1 base; junction bases not matched to a gene: 9. For the CDR3, the DNA is TGTGCCAGCAGCCTAATGACCGGGACAGGGAACACTGAAGCTTTCTTT. This gives the protein CASSLMTGTGNTEAFF.